Listed below are T cell receptor beta chains from one sample, sequenced in a study of long-term antiretroviral therapy in people with HIV. Measured with immunoSEQ multiplex PCR; TCRdb has only the in-frame clones, and not every one. This sample has about 21,000 clones, with roughly 84% found just once. The source was unsorted PBMCs, collected 1.3 years after starting antiretroviral therapy. All receptors derive from a man in his fifties or sixties with HIV. Each CDR3 is given with its conserved first and last residue. A D gene is named only where the DNA matches it firmly. Part of the rows lack a size; the others show once, few, many or a class for expanded clones.

size	D	V	J	CDR3	DNA
.	.	TRBV7-9	TRBJ2-7	CASSSEAGGANEQYF	TGTGCCAGCAGCTCAGAAGCTGGGGGGGCCAACGAGCAGTACTTC
.	TRBD1	TRBV18	TRBJ2-6	CASSLLTGDSGANVLTF	TGTGCCAGCTCACTACTTACAGGGGACTCTGGGGCCAACGTCCTGACTTTC
.	.	TRBV11-2	TRBJ1-3	CASSLGSSGNTIYF	TGTGCCAGCAGCTTAGGCAGCTCTGGAAACACCATATATTTT
.	.	TRBV5-1	TRBJ2-5	CASSLVLSGEETQYF	TGCGCCAGCAGCTTGGTGTTGTCAGGGGAAGAGACCCAGTACTTC
.	TRBD1	TRBV4-3	TRBJ1-6	CASSQDTRTGSWSSPLHF	TGCGCCAGCAGCCAAGATACGCGGACAGGGAGTTGGAGTTCACCCCTCCACTTT
.	.	TRBV7-9	TRBJ2-1	CATRSSSYNEQFF	TGTGCCACCCGATCCAGCTCCTACAATGAGCAGTTCTTC
.	.	TRBV7-9	TRBJ1-4	CASSVQNRFNEKLFF	TGTGCCAGCAGTGTACAGAACCGCTTTAATGAAAAACTGTTTTTT
.	TRBD1	TRBV5-3	TRBJ2-4	CARSLRQGSIMAKNIQYF	TGTGCCAGAAGCTTGAGACAGGGCTCTATAATGGCCAAAAACATTCAGTACTTC
.	.	TRBV30	TRBJ1-2	CAWSVGYGYTF	TGTGCCTGGAGTGTTGGCTATGGCTACACCTTC
once	TRBD1	TRBV25-1	TRBJ2-7	CASSESPGQGLEQYF	TGTGCCAGCAGTGAATCTCCGGGACAGGGCCTCGAGCAGTACTTC
.	.	TRBV5-1	TRBJ1-4	CASSLVGATNEKLFF	TGCGCCAGCAGCTTGGTTGGCGCAACTAATGAAAAACTGTTTTTT
.	TRBD2	TRBV5-1	TRBJ2-1	CASSPQPGLVTNEQFF	TGCGCCAGCAGCCCCCAGCCGGGACTAGTTACGAATGAGCAGTTCTTC
.	.	TRBV10-2	TRBJ2-7	CASSESLGVGAYEQYF	TGCGCCAGCAGTGAGTCGCTTGGGGTAGGGGCCTACGAGCAGTACTTC
.	TRBD1	TRBV27	TRBJ2-1	CASSSLTGGSYNEQFF	TGTGCCAGCAGTTCATTGACAGGGGGCTCCTACAATGAGCAGTTCTTC
.	.	TRBV5-1	TRBJ2-2	CASSLSFWRNTGELFF	TGCGCCAGCAGCTTGTCCTTTTGGAGGAACACCGGGGAGCTGTTTTTT
.	TRBD2	TRBV5-1	TRBJ2-5	CASNLEAGGPGGSETQYF	TGCGCCAGCAACTTGGAGGCGGGGGGGCCGGGAGGTTCAGAGACCCAGTACTTC
.	.	TRBV15	TRBJ1-5	CATGPTGMSNQPQHF	TGTGCCACCGGGCCGACAGGCATGAGCAATCAGCCCCAGCATTTT
.	.	TRBV19	TRBJ1-5	CASSMSLKFWTENQPQHF	TGTGCCAGTAGTATGAGTTTGAAGTTCTGGACAGAGAATCAGCCCCAGCATTTT
.	.	TRBV7-9	TRBJ1-1	CASSYTPTGAFF	TGTGCCAGCAGCTACACCCCCACGGGAGCTTTCTTT
.	.	TRBV5-6	TRBJ2-1	CASNRGYNEQFF	TGTGCCAGCAACCGGGGCTACAATGAGCAGTTCTTC
.	TRBD2	TRBV5-1	TRBJ2-5	CASGRGGDETQYF	TGCGCCAGCGGACGCGGGGGGGATGAGACCCAGTACTTC
once	.	TRBV28	TRBJ2-3	CASSLSGREDTQYF	TGTGCCAGCAGTTTATCAGGCAGGGAGGATACGCAGTATTTT
.	TRBD1	TRBV19	TRBJ1-1	CASLDRGRGTEAFF	TGTGCCAGCCTGGACAGGGGCCGGGGCACTGAAGCTTTCTTT
.	.	TRBV30	TRBJ2-2	CAWSHILGGELFF	TGTGCCTGGAGTCACATCTTGGGCGGGGAGCTGTTTTTT
once	.	TRBV7-8	TRBJ1-3	CASSLQPRSTNTIYF	TGTGCCAGCAGCTTACAGCCCCGCTCTACGAACACCATATATTTT
.	.	TRBV7-2	TRBJ2-7	CASSLQIGTEYEQYF	TGTGCCAGCAGCTTACAAATCGGGACGGAATACGAGCAGTACTTC